This T cell receptor (beta chain) derives from a study of blood T cell repertoires in COVID-19. The wider study: Samples representing acute and convalescent COVID-19 were sourced from the United States, Italy and Spain. Sources were T cells, B-cell-depleted T cells, or PBMCs; the material itself was cDNA or gDNA.

The germline V gene has CDR1 KGHDR and CDR2 SFDVKD. The CDR3 covers 14 residues. V lost 7 bases and J lost 2; bases outside the gene matches: 4. In the original analysis: For nucleated cells, counts were estimated from reference gene primer amplification. Assay: immunoSEQ multiplex PCR; the TCRdb copy retains only in-frame clones and omits some. D and trimming come from the DNA, and the V and J calls and clone size come from that table. This sample carries about 52,000 clones, 65% to 90% of them seen once, and the ten largest clones take about 15%. Sequencing was done on a sample of peripheral blood. This TCR derives from a man in his 70s with acute or convalescent COVID-19. This sequence joins TRBV24-1 and TRBJ2-3; 8 bases fit TRBD2. The CDR3 reads CATRSTSDTDTQYF. DNA for the CDR3: TGTGCCACCAGATCGACTAGCGACACAGATACGCAGTATTTT.